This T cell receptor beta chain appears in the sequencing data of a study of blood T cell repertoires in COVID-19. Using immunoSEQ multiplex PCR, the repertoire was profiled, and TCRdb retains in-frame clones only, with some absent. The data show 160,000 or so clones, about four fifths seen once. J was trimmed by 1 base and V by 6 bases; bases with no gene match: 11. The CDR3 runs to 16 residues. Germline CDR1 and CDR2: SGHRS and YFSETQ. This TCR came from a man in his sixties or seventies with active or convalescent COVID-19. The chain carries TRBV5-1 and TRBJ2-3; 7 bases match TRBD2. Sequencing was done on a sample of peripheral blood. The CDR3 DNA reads TGCGCCAGCACCCAGGTGGCTAGCGGACGCACAGATACGCAGTATTTT. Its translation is CASTQVASGRTDTQYF.